These 25 T cell receptor beta chains share one sample of origin, sequenced in a study of blood T cell repertoires in COVID-19. TCRdb's table, derived via immunoSEQ multiplex PCR, lists solely in-frame clones and lacks some. In the table there are under 400,000 clones, about 88% of which are singletons. Sequenced sample: PBMCs or T cells enriched from blood (not recorded which). The origin of the receptors is a woman in her 30s who had been exposed to COVID-19.

This clone has only one observation. The chain couples TRBV6-1 to TRBJ1-6; D possibly corresponds to TRBD1 (5 bases). Germline values: CDR1 MNHNS, CDR2 SASEGT. The V end lost 0 bases, the J end lost 10 bases, and 16 bases lay between the germline ends. CDR3 length: 16 residues. CDR3 amino acids: CASSEAVGAVRSPLHF. The DNA of the CDR3 is TGTGCCAGCAGTGAAGCGGTAGGGGCGGTACGGTCACCCCTCCACTTT.

J is TRBJ2-7 and V is TRBV28; TRBD1 matches 9 bases. The germline CDR1 and CDR2 sequences are MDHEN and SYDVKM. This CDR3 is built from 15 residues. V gave up 4 bases and J gave up 7 bases; unmatched junction bases: 11. DNA of the CDR3: TGTGCCAGCAGTTCGCCGGGACAGGGAGGGGTAGAGCAGTACTTC. Its translation: CASSSPGQGGVEQYF.

V is TRBV2 and J is TRBJ2-4; 9 bases map to TRBD2. V gave up 2 bases and J gave up 4 bases; unmatched junction bases: 6. The germline CDR1 and CDR2 sequences are SNHLY and FYNNEI. This CDR3 contains 16 residues. The chain's CDR3 is CASSELAGFLKNIQYF. The CDR3 DNA sequence: TGTGCCAGCAGTGAACTAGCGGGGTTCCTAAAAAACATTCAGTACTTC.

As for this clone: One end of the junction fails to match germline, which may point to a read error. This chain joins TRBV20-1 and TRBJ1-1; D is unresolved. The CDR3 has 11 residues. Per germline, CDR1 DFQATT and CDR2 SNEGSKA (reference sequence). The CDR3, as DNA: TGCAGTGCTAGTATGCGGACTGGAGCTTTCTTT. Encoded protein: CSASMRTGAFF.

The chain employs TRBV30 and TRBJ1-5, with 10 bases aligning to TRBD1. The CDR3 has 15 amino acids. V lost 2 bases and J lost 7; bases outside the gene matches: 8. Germline values: CDR1 GTSNPN, CDR2 SVGIG (reference sequence). DNA for the CDR3: TGTGCCTGGAGTTCGGTCGGGACAGGGGAACAGCCCCAGCATTTT. It codes for CAWSSVGTGEQPQHF.

The chain has TRBV29-1 and TRBJ1-4; TRBD1 aligns across 7 bases. The junction had 13 bases not matched to a gene; V was cut back by 4 bases and J by 5 bases. The CDR3 runs to 16 residues. Germline values: CDR1 SQVTM, CDR2 ANQGSEA. The CDR3 region has the DNA TGCAGCGTTGTCGGGACAGCGGCTGGGGTGAATGAAAAACTGTTTTTT. Translation: CSVVGTAAGVNEKLFF.

With regard to this clone: Other DNA sequences in this sample translate to the same CDR3. The rearrangement links TRBV7-9 to TRBJ1-5, with D uncertain. Per the germline V gene, CDR1 is SEHNR and CDR2 is FQNEAQ (reference sequence). V was shortened by 2 bases and J by 4 bases, with 6 bases between the two germline ends. The CDR3 is made up of 13 amino acids. CDR3 region: CASSLSGNQPQHF. In DNA, the CDR3 is TGTGCCAGCAGCTTATCGGGGAATCAGCCCCAGCATTTT.

The CDR3 DNA reads as TGCAGCTCCTGGACAGGGAGTGGGAACACTGAAGCTTTCTTT. Translation gives CSSWTGSGNTEAFF. The genes are TRBV29-1 and TRBJ1-1; 8 positions match TRBD1. Trimming removed 8 bases from V and 1 base from J; junction bases left unmatched: 9. Germline V gives CDR1 SQVTM, CDR2 ANQGSEA. This CDR3 spans 14 amino acids.

The chain couples TRBV3-1 (or the pseudogene TRBV3-2) to TRBJ2-2; 10 positions agree with TRBD1. Germline V lookup: CDR1 LGHDT, CDR2 YNNKEL (reference sequence). This CDR3 is built from 16 residues. V lost 1 base and J lost 5; bases outside the gene matches: 4. The CDR3 loop is CASSQGDRGKTGELFF. The CDR3 DNA reads TGTGCCAGCAGCCAAGGGGACAGGGGCAAAACCGGGGAGCTGTTTTTT.

V gene TRBV3-1 (or the pseudogene TRBV3-2) combines with J gene TRBJ2-1; 8 bases are shared with TRBD2. Trimming at V came to 0 bases and at J to 1 base, leaving 5 bases not matched to a gene. Germline V gene sequence: CDR1 LGHDT, CDR2 YNNKEL (reference sequence). The CDR3 totals 17 residues. CDR3 coding DNA: TGTGCCAGCAGCCAAGATCGAGCGGGAGCTTCCTACAATGAGCAGTTCTTC. As protein: CASSQDRAGASYNEQFF.

The genes are TRBV20-1 and TRBJ1-1; maybe TRBD1 (6 bases). This CDR3 contains 11 residues. The V end was cut by 2 bases, the J end by 7 bases, with 8 bases between. Germline CDR1 is DFQATT and CDR2 is SNEGSKA (reference sequence). The DNA of the CDR3 is TGCAGTGCTAGAATACAGGGTGAAGCTTTCTTT. Protein sequence: CSARIQGEAFF.

The rearrangement links TRBV12-3 or TRBV12-4 to TRBJ2-1; TRBD1 aligns across 7 bases. V trimming: 6 bases; J trimming: 6 bases; junction bases outside the gene matches: 5. This CDR3 comprises 13 residues. The CDR3 sequence: CASSSGQFNEQFF. As DNA, the CDR3 is TGTGCCAGCAGCTCGGGACAGTTCAATGAGCAGTTCTTC.

The V gene is TRBV11-3, the J gene TRBJ1-1; the match to TRBD1 covers 9 bases. Trimming removed 2 bases from V and 6 bases from J; junction bases left unmatched: 1. The CDR3 runs 13 residues. Germline CDR1 SGHNT, CDR2 YENEEA. The CDR3 nucleotides are TGTGCCAGCAGCTTAACAGGGGGCTCTGAAGCTTTCTTT. Translation: CASSLTGGSEAFF.

The chain combines TRBV7-9 with TRBJ1-1, with unresolved D. Trimming pared 1 base from V and 8 bases from J, leaving 11 bases between. Germline CDR1 and CDR2: SEHNR and FQNEAQ (reference sequence). The CDR3 is 13 residues long. Here the CDR3 reads CASSLGLSTEAFF. CDR3 in DNA: TGTGCCAGCAGCTTAGGCCTGTCTACCGAAGCTTTCTTT.

The chain employs TRBV3-1 (or the pseudogene TRBV3-2) and TRBJ1-2; TRBD1 agrees at 9 bases. The CDR3 loop spans 14 amino acids. After removal of 1 base from V and 4 bases from J, the junction contained 1 base not matched to a gene. The V gene's germline CDR1 is LGHDT and CDR2 YNNKEL (reference sequence). The CDR3 sequence is CASSQVDRGYGYTF. The CDR3 DNA reads TGTGCCAGCAGCCAAGTGGACAGGGGCTATGGCTACACCTTC.

V usage is TRBV24-1 and J usage is TRBJ1-2; no clear D. Trimming left V 5 bases short and J 0 bases short, with 15 bases between. The CDR3 spans 16 residues. The germline gives CDR1 KGHDR, CDR2 SFDVKD. In DNA form, the CDR3 reads TGTGCCACCAGTGGGGTAATTTTGGGCGCTAACTATGGCTACACCTTC. This translates into CATSGVILGANYGYTF.

The chain joins TRBV6-4 to TRBJ2-1, with D maybe TRBD1 (6 bases). CDR1 is MRHNA and CDR2 is SNTAGT in the germline V gene. Trimming cost V 2 bases and J 6 bases, with 17 bases left between them. CDR3 length: 16 amino acids. CDR3 DNA sequence: TGTGCCAGCAGTGACGGTAGACAGGACGTAAGCAATGAGCAGTTCTTC. Its protein is CASSDGRQDVSNEQFF.

V usage is TRBV4-2 and J usage is TRBJ2-1; D is undetermined. V lost 2 bases to trimming and J lost 6 bases, with 8 bases between them. The CDR3 has 13 amino acids. Germline values: CDR1 LGHNA, CDR2 YNFKEQ. CDR3 DNA sequence: TGTGCCAGCAGCCAATCGGTGAGCAATGAGCAGTTCTTC. Translation gives CASSQSVSNEQFF.

The genes are TRBV3-1 (or the pseudogene TRBV3-2) and TRBJ2-1; D gene ambiguous. V was cut by 0 bases and J by 0 bases, with 9 bases left in between. Germline CDR1 is LGHDT and CDR2 is YNNKEL (reference sequence). The CDR3 extends over 16 amino acids. In DNA, the CDR3 is TGTGCCAGCAGCCAAGAACCGACGGGCTCCTACAATGAGCAGTTCTTC. This encodes CASSQEPTGSYNEQFF.

This chain's CDR3 is CASSPRQGRSGQPQHF. CDR3 in DNA: TGTGCCAGCTCACCCAGACAGGGGAGATCGGGACAGCCCCAGCATTTT. V is TRBV18 and J is TRBJ1-5, with 8 bases matching TRBD1. Per germline, CDR1 KGHSH and CDR2 LQKENI. V was pared by 3 bases and J by 7 bases, with 11 bases of the junction left unmatched. This CDR3 region has 16 residues. The whole variable domain, filled in from reference TRBV18 and TRBJ1-5, reads NAGVMQNPRHLVRRRGQEARLRCSPMKGHSHVYWYRQLPEEGLKFMVYLQKENIIDESGMPKERFSAEFPKEGPSILRIQQVVRGDSAAYFCASSPRQGRSGQPQHFGDGTRLSIL.

The chain combines TRBV6-5 with TRBJ1-3; no clear D gene. Trimming cost V 5 bases and J 4 bases, with 15 bases left between them. CDR3 length: 15 amino acids. The germline gives CDR1 MNHEY, CDR2 SVGAGI. The CDR3 sequence: CASSRLEAGGNTIYF. The CDR3 DNA is TGTGCCAGCAGTCGCCTCGAGGCTGGAGGAAACACCATATATTTT.

The chain links TRBV19 to TRBJ2-1; 12 bases agree with TRBD2. The CDR3 runs 15 residues. J lost 4 bases, V lost 5 bases, and 3 bases had no gene match. Germline V gives CDR1 LNHDA, CDR2 SQIVND (reference sequence). CDR3 loop: CASSPGLAGYNEQFF. The CDR3 DNA is TGTGCCAGTAGTCCCGGACTAGCGGGGTACAATGAGCAGTTCTTC.

The genes are TRBV24-1 and TRBJ2-3; TRBD2 might be the D (5 bases). There are 15 residues in the CDR3. The V end was cut by 2 bases, the J end by 7 bases, with 15 bases between. The germline V gene has CDR1 KGHDR and CDR2 SFDVKD. CDR3 loop: CATSDSADFTHTQYF. The CDR3 DNA follows: TGTGCCACCAGTGATTCCGCGGACTTCACCCATACGCAGTATTTT.

The chain employs TRBV5-5 and TRBJ1-2; the D gene is possibly TRBD1 (5 bases). The V end was cut by 4 bases, the J end by 3 bases, with 13 bases between. Looked up from germline, CDR1 is SGHKS and CDR2 is YYEKEE (reference sequence). The CDR3 runs 14 residues. CDR3 nucleotide sequence: TGTGCCAGCAGCACGACAGTAACGGACTATGGCTACACCTTC. Residues: CASSTTVTDYGYTF.

V is TRBV5-6 and J is TRBJ2-3; maybe TRBD2 (5 bases). CDR3 length: 15 amino acids. Trimming pared 0 bases from V and 2 bases from J, leaving 10 bases between. Per the germline V gene, CDR1 is SGHDT and CDR2 is YYEEEE. The CDR3, as DNA: TGTGCCAGCAGCTTGGGAGGCGGGTTCACAGATACGCAGTATTTT. Protein: CASSLGGGFTDTQYF.